These 14 T cell receptor beta chains originate from one sample sequenced in a study of blood T cell repertoires in COVID-19. The protocol was immunoSEQ multiplex PCR, while the TCRdb copy is restricted to in-frame clones and leaves out a portion. The sample lists about 99,000 clones; approximately 87% were seen once. The sample consisted of peripheral blood. The receptors derive from a man aged 45-60 years with acute or convalescent COVID-19.

This clone appeared a few times. Other DNA sequences in the same sample also yield this CDR3. V usage is TRBV20-1 and J usage is TRBJ1-3, with D perhaps TRBD1 (5 bases). Trimming pared 3 bases from V and 0 bases from J, leaving 9 bases between. Per the germline V gene, CDR1 is DFQATT and CDR2 is SNEGSKA (reference sequence). The CDR3 length is 14 residues. The DNA for the CDR3 is TGCAGTGCTAGTCCGGGGGGCTCTGGAAACACCATATATTTT. Its protein product is CSASPGGSGNTIYF.

CDR3 region: CASSLTGLTEAFF. The DNA for the CDR3 is TGTGCCAGCAGCCTGACAGGGCTCACTGAAGCTTTCTTT. This chain links TRBV5-4 with TRBJ1-1, with 7 bases fitting TRBD1. The CDR3 totals 13 residues. The V gene's germline CDR1 is SGHNT and CDR2 YYREEE (reference sequence). Trimming removed 4 bases from V and 4 bases from J; junction bases left unmatched: 4.

The chain uses TRBV30 and TRBJ1-5; a possible D gene is TRBD1 (6 bases). Germline V CDR1 and CDR2: GTSNPN, SVGIG (reference sequence). V shed 4 bases and J shed 6 bases, with 16 bases lying between them. The CDR3 has 14 amino acids. The DNA of the CDR3 is TGTGCCTGGACAAACGCAGGGGTGGGTCAGCCCCAGCATTTT. Translating it yields CAWTNAGVGQPQHF.

This clone was detected only once. The rearrangement joins TRBV6-4 to TRBJ2-3; 7 bases are shared with TRBD2. V lost 0 bases and J lost 4; bases outside the gene matches: 4. The CDR3 is 15 amino acids. Per the germline V gene, CDR1 is MRHNA and CDR2 is SNTAGT. CDR3 protein: CASSDSAGRADTQYF. As DNA, the CDR3 is TGTGCCAGCAGTGACTCGGCGGGGAGGGCAGATACGCAGTATTTT.

The chain recombines TRBV2 with TRBJ1-6, with D possibly matching TRBD1 (5 bases). Germline CDR1 and CDR2: SNHLY and FYNNEI. The CDR3 is 13 residues long. Trimming stripped 6 bases from V and 10 bases from J, with 13 bases between. In DNA, the CDR3 is TGTGCCAGCAGGGCCGGCTGGGGCTCACCCCTCCACTTT. Encoded protein: CASRAGWGSPLHF.

The chain joins TRBV10-3 to TRBJ2-7; D is possibly TRBD1 (5 bases). The germline gives CDR1 ENHRY, CDR2 SYGVKD. This CDR3 contains 13 residues. Trimming stripped 6 bases from V and 5 bases from J, with 14 bases between. CDR3 region: CAIRGVQGDEQYF. The CDR3 DNA sequence: TGTGCCATCAGGGGTGTTCAAGGGGACGAGCAGTACTTC.

The rearrangement links TRBV28 to TRBJ2-7; D perhaps matches TRBD2 (5 bases). V lost 5 bases, J lost 2 bases, and 10 bases lay in between. CDR1 and CDR2 from the germline V gene are MDHEN and SYDVKM. The CDR3 has 13 amino acids. The CDR3 protein is CASSTTRTYEQYF. The CDR3 DNA reads as TGTGCCAGCAGTACAACTAGGACCTACGAGCAGTACTTC.

The gene calls are TRBV7-9 and TRBJ2-1; 10 positions agree with TRBD1. Trimming cost V 1 base and J 3 bases; bases outside gene matches: 0. The CDR3 runs 15 residues. CDR1 is SEHNR and CDR2 is FQNEAQ in the germline V gene (reference sequence). This CDR3 reads CASSLGDRGYNEQFF. The CDR3 DNA reads as TGTGCCAGCAGCTTAGGGGACAGGGGCTACAATGAGCAGTTCTTC.

The rearrangement links TRBV5-6 to TRBJ2-3; 8 positions match TRBD2. The CDR3 spans 15 residues. CDR1 SGHDT and CDR2 YYEEEE come from the germline V gene. J lost 2 bases, V lost 2 bases, and 4 bases had no gene match. This CDR3 is CASSLLAEATDTQYF. Written as DNA, the CDR3 is TGTGCCAGCAGCTTACTAGCGGAGGCCACAGATACGCAGTATTTT. Full variable domain (remainder filled in from reference TRBV5-6 and TRBJ2-3): DAGVTQSPTHLIKTRGQQVTLRCSPKSGHDTVSWYQQALGQGPQFIFQYYEEEERQRGNFPDRFSGHQFPNYSSELNVNALLLGDSALYLCASSLLAEATDTQYFGPGTRLTVL.

This chain joins TRBV9 and TRBJ2-2; no reliable D call. The CDR3 is 13 amino acids. Looked up from germline, CDR1 is SGDLS and CDR2 is YYNGEE. V was clipped by 4 bases and J by 7 bases, with 11 bases between them. This CDR3 is CASSITGVGELFF. CDR3 nucleotides: TGTGCCAGCAGCATAACTGGAGTCGGGGAGCTGTTTTTT.

The chain has TRBV6-1 and TRBJ2-7, with 13 bases aligning to TRBD2. The V gene end was trimmed by 3 bases and the J gene end by 7 bases; junction bases not matched to a gene: 9. The germline gives CDR1 MNHNS, CDR2 SASEGT. This CDR3 comprises 16 residues. CDR3 loop: CASSEVGLAGKSEQYF. CDR3 DNA: TGTGCCAGCAGTGAGGTGGGACTAGCGGGAAAGTCGGAGCAGTACTTC.

This sequence joins TRBV6-5 and TRBJ2-7; D not resolved. The V gene's germline CDR1 is MNHEY and CDR2 SVGAGI. V was shortened by 5 bases and J by 7 bases, with 9 bases between the two germline ends. The CDR3 length is 11 residues. The CDR3 protein is CASSTVQEQYF. CDR3 DNA: TGTGCCAGCAGTACCGTTCAGGAGCAGTACTTC.

The chain joins TRBV2 to TRBJ2-3; 8 positions agree with TRBD2. The CDR3 length is 15 residues. Germline lookup yields CDR1 SNHLY and CDR2 FYNNEI. The V and J ends lost 4 bases and 4 bases, in that order; junction bases with no gene match: 7. The chain's CDR3 is CASSGLGLESDTQYF. CDR3 bases: TGTGCCAGCAGTGGGCTGGGACTAGAGTCAGATACGCAGTATTTT.

This sequence joins TRBV5-4 and TRBJ2-5; the match to TRBD1 covers 8 bases. V lost 0 bases, J lost 1 base, and 2 bases stayed unmatched. The CDR3 is made up of 15 amino acids. Per the germline V gene, CDR1 is SGHNT and CDR2 is YYREEE (reference sequence). CDR3 region: CASSLVTGGQETQYF. The CDR3 DNA follows: TGTGCCAGCAGCTTGGTAACAGGGGGCCAAGAGACCCAGTACTTC.